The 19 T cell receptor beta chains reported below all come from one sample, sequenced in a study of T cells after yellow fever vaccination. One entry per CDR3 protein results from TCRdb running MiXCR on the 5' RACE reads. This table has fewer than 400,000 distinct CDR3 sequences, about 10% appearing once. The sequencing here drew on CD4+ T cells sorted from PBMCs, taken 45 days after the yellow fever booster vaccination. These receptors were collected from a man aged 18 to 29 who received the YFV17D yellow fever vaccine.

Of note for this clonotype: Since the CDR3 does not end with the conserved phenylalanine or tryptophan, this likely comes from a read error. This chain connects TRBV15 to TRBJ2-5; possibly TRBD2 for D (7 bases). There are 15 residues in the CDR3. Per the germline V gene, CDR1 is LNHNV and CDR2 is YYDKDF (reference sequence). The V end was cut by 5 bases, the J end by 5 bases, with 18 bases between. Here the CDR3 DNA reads TGTGCCACCAGCCGGGGTGGGGGGGGCTATGAGACCCAGTACTAC. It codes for CATSRGGGGYETQYY.

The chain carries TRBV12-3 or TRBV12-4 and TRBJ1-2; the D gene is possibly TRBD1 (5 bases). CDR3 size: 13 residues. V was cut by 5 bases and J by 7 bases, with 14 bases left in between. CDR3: CASSAGRVGGYTF. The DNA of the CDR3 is TGTGCCAGCAGTGCAGGGAGGGTTGGTGGCTACACCTTC.

The CDR3 nucleotides read TGTGCCAGCAGTAAAGAGCTACAGGGTACAGATACGCAGTATTTT. Residues: CASSKELQGTDTQYF. The V and J genes are TRBV5-4 and TRBJ2-3; possible D gene TRBD1, 6 bases. Between the trimmed V and J ends, which lost 5 bases and 3 bases, there was a span of 16 bases. Germline V gene sequence: CDR1 SGHNT, CDR2 YYREEE (reference sequence). The CDR3 covers 15 residues.

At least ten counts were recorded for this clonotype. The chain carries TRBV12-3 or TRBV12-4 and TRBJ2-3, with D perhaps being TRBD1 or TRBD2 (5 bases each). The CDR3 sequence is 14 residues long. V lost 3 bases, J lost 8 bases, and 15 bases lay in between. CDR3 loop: CASSFKRTPFTQYF. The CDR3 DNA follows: TGTGCCAGCAGTTTCAAGCGGACACCCTTTACGCAGTATTTT.

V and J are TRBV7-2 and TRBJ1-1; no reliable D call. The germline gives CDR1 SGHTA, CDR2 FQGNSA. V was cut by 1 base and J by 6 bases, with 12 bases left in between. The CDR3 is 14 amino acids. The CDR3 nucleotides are TGTGCCAGCAGCTTAGATCCGGGGAAGTCTGAAGCTTTCTTT. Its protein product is CASSLDPGKSEAFF. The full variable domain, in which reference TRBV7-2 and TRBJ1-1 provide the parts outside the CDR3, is GAGVSQSPSNKVTEKGKDVELRCDPISGHTALYWYRQSLGQGLEFLIYFQGNSAPDKSGLPSDRFSAERTGGSVSTLTIQRTQQEDSAVYLCASSLDPGKSEAFFGQGTRLTVV.

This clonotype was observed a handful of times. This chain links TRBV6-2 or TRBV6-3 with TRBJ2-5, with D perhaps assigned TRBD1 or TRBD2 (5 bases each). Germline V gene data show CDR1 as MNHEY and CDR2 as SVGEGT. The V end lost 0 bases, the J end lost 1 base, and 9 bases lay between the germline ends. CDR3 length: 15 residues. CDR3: CASSYSRGSQETQYF. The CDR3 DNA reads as TGTGCCAGCAGTTACTCCCGGGGCAGCCAAGAGACCCAGTACTTC.

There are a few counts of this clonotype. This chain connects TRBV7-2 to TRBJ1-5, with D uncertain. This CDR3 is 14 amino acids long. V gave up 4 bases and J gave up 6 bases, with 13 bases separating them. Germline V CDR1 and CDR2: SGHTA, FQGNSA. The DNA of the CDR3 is TGTGCCAGCAGCTACCGGGGTCTGGGTCAGCCCCAGCATTTT. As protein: CASSYRGLGQPQHF.

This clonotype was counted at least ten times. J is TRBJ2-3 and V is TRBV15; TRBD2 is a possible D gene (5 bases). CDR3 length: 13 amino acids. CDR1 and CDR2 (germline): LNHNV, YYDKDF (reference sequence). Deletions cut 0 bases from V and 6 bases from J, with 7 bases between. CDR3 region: CATSRESGDTQYF. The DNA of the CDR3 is TGTGCCACCAGCAGAGAGTCGGGGGATACGCAGTATTTT.

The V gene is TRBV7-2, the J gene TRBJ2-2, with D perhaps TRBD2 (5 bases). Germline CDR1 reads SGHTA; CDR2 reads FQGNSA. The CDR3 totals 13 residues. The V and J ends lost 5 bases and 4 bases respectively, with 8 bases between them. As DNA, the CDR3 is TGTGCCAGCAGCACTAGAGGCACCGGGGAGCTGTTTTTT. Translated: CASSTRGTGELFF.

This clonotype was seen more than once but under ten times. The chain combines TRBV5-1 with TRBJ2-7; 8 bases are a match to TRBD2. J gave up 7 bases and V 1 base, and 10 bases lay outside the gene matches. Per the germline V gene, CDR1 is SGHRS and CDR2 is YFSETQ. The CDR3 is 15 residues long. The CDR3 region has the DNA TGCGCCAGCAGCTTGAATGGGCGGGGGGTAGGTGAGCAGTACTTC. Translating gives CASSLNGRGVGEQYF.

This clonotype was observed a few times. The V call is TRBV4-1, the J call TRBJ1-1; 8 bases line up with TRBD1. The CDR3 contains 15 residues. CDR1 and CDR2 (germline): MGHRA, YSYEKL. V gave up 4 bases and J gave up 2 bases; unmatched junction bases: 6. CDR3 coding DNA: TGCGCCAGCAGCCGAGGACAGGGCCCAAACACTGAAGCTTTCTTT. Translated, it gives CASSRGQGPNTEAFF.

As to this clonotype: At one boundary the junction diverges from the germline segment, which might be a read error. The CDR3 DNA follows: TGTGCCAGCAGCGTAACGGGGGGTCCCTACAATGAGCAGTTCTTC. Its protein is CASSVTGGPYNEQFF. The chain couples TRBV7-3 to TRBJ2-1, with 7 bases fitting TRBD2. This CDR3 contains 15 residues. Germline-derived CDR1 and CDR2 are SGHTA and FQGTGA.

The CDR3 DNA follows: TGTGCCAGCAGCCAAGCCCTTTTAGACCCGGAGCAGTTCTTC. Translating gives CASSQALLDPEQFF. The chain carries TRBV3-1 and TRBJ2-1; no reliable D call. The CDR3 contains 14 residues. CDR1 and CDR2 (germline): LGHDT, YNNKEL (reference sequence). Trimming cost V 1 base and J 10 bases, with 14 bases left between them.

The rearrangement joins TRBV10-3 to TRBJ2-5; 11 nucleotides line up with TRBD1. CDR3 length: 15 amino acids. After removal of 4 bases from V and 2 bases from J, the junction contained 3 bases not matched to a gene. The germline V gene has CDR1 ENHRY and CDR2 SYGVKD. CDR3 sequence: CAISGDRGSQETQYF. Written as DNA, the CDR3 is TGTGCCATCAGTGGGGACAGGGGGTCGCAAGAGACCCAGTACTTC.

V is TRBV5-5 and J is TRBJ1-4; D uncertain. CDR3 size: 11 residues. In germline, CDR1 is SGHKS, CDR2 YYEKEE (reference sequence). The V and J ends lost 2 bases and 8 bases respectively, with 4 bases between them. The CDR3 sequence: CASSFAEKLFF. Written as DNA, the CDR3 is TGTGCCAGCAGCTTCGCCGAAAAACTGTTTTTT. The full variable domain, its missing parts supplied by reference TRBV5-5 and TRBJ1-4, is DAGVTQSPTHLIKTRGQQVTLRCSPISGHKSVSWYQQVLGQGPQFIFQYYEKEERGRGNFPDRFSARQFPNYSSELNVNALLLGDSALYLCASSFAEKLFFGSGTQLSVL.

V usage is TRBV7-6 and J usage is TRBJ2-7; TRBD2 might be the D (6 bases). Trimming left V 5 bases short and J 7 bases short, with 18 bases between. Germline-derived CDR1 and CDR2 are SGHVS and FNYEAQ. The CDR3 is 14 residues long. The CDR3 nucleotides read TGTGCCAGCAGCACGGGCCTATCTGGGAGGGAGCAGTACTTC. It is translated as CASSTGLSGREQYF.

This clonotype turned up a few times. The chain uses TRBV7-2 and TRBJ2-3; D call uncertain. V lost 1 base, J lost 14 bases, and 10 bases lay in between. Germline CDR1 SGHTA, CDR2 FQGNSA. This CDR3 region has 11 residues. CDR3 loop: CASSLDRDRYF. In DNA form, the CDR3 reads TGTGCCAGCAGCTTAGACAGAGATCGGTATTTT.

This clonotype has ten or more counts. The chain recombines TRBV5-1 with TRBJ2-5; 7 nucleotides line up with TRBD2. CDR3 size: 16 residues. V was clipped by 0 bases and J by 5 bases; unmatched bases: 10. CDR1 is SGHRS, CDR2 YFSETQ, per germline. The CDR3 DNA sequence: TGCGCCAGCAGCTTGGGAACTAGCGTAGACAGTGAGACCCAGTACTTC. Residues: CASSLGTSVDSETQYF.

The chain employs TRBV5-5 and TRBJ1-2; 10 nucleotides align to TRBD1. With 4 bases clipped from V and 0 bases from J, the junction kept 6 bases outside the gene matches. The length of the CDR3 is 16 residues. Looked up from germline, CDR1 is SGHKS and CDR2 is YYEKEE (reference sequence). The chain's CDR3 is CASSKTGTGANYGYTF. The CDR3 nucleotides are TGTGCCAGCAGCAAAACCGGGACAGGGGCTAACTATGGCTACACCTTC.